This T cell receptor beta chain was found in a study of sequential checkpoint blockade in melanoma. Here immunoSEQ multiplex PCR was the method, and the copy in TCRdb shows in-frame clones only, minus some. The sample has 27,000 or so clones, around 73% seen once. Treatment indicated: randomized to nivolumab then ipilimumab (arm A) or the reverse (arm B). DNA-damaging chemotherapy had not been given to any patient beforehand. Germline CDR1 is SGHTA and CDR2 is FQGNSA. There are 14 residues in the CDR3. V was cut by 10 bases and J by 4 bases, with 19 bases left in between. This sample comprised CD8+ T cells sorted from blood (inferred from file names), obtained from a patient given nivolumab and ipilimumab in sequence. The receptor was derived from a human donor with melanoma. J is TRBJ1-1 and V is TRBV7-2; possibly TRBD1 for D (6 bases). The CDR3 loop is CATFLPGTTTEAFF. CDR3 nucleotides: TGTGCCACATTCTTACCGGGGACAACCACTGAAGCTTTCTTT.